Below are 21 T cell receptor beta chains sequenced from a single sample in a study of technical replicates of blood from a handful of donors. The repertoire was sequenced with immunoSEQ multiplex PCR; TCRdb's copy has only in-frame clones and lacks some. The table includes 85,000 to 90,000 clones, 85% to 95% detected once. Sequencing input: T cells isolated from PBMCs. These receptors originate from a human donor in good health.

The chain links TRBV7-7 to TRBJ2-3, with no clear D. V was clipped by 1 base and J by 2 bases, with 4 bases between them. The length of the CDR3 is 13 residues. Looked up from germline, CDR1 is SSHAT and CDR2 is FNYEAQ (reference sequence). The CDR3 DNA reads as TGTGCCAGCAGCTTAGGGCCCACAGATACGCAGTATTTT. This encodes CASSLGPTDTQYF.

This chain links TRBV19 with TRBJ2-3; 8 bases fit TRBD2. Germline values: CDR1 LNHDA, CDR2 SQIVND (reference sequence). This CDR3 has 17 residues. V was clipped by 8 bases and J by 3 bases; unmatched bases: 16. DNA for the CDR3: TGTGCCAGTCTCGGAGGTCCGACGGGAGGGGTTACAGATACGCAGTATTTT. This encodes CASLGGPTGGVTDTQYF.

The rearrangement joins TRBV6-1 to TRBJ2-5, with 12 bases that match TRBD2. Trimming took 1 base from V and 3 from J; bases not matched to a gene: 15. Germline CDR1 and CDR2: MNHNS and SASEGT. This CDR3 has 20 residues. The CDR3 spells CASSEGGGLAGGAWKETQYF. The CDR3, as DNA: TGTGCCAGCAGTGAAGGAGGAGGGCTAGCGGGGGGGGCGTGGAAAGAGACCCAGTACTTC.

The chain recombines TRBV11-3 with TRBJ2-3; D possibly corresponds to TRBD1 (6 bases). V was cut by 5 bases and J by 6 bases, with 15 bases left in between. CDR1 and CDR2 from the germline V gene are SGHNT and YENEEA. CDR3 length: 14 amino acids. The CDR3 nucleotides are TGTGCCAGCAGCCGTAAAACAGGGTGGGATACGCAGTATTTT. Encoded protein: CASSRKTGWDTQYF.

The chain joins TRBV27 to TRBJ1-1; D remains unclear. The CDR3 length is 13 residues. CDR1 is MNHEY and CDR2 is SMNVEV in the germline V gene (reference sequence). Trimming removed 0 bases at V and 4 bases at J, with 6 bases between. The CDR3 is CASSLSLATEAFF. In DNA, the CDR3 is TGTGCCAGCAGTTTATCGTTGGCCACTGAAGCTTTCTTT.

The chain links TRBV11-2 to TRBJ2-7; 7 bases fit TRBD2. The CDR3 extends over 16 amino acids. V was pared by 1 base and J by 3 bases, with 9 bases of the junction left unmatched. Looked up from germline, CDR1 is SGHAT and CDR2 is FQNNGV. This chain's CDR3 is CASSLGAGVLIYEQYF. CDR3 DNA sequence: TGTGCCAGCAGCTTAGGGGCGGGAGTCCTAATCTACGAGCAGTACTTC.

V and J are TRBV11-2 and TRBJ1-2; no firm D call. Trimming cost V 3 bases and J 4 bases, with 12 bases left between them. Germline CDR1 SGHAT, CDR2 FQNNGV. CDR3 size: 14 residues. CDR3: CASSLRAGGYGYTF. CDR3 DNA sequence: TGTGCCAGCAGCTTGAGGGCGGGTGGCTATGGCTACACCTTC.

The CDR3 spells CASSQDWTGILQPQHF. The CDR3 DNA reads as TGTGCCAGCAGCCAAGACTGGACAGGGATCCTTCAGCCCCAGCATTTT. The genes are TRBV4-2 and TRBJ1-5; TRBD1 agrees at 8 bases. Looked up from germline, CDR1 is LGHNA and CDR2 is YNFKEQ. There are 16 residues in the CDR3. The V gene end was trimmed by 0 bases and the J gene end by 6 bases; junction bases not matched to a gene: 7.

The chain carries TRBV2 and TRBJ1-6, with D perhaps matching TRBD1 (5 bases). V lost 10 bases to trimming and J lost 0 bases, with 7 bases between them. Germline V CDR1 and CDR2: SNHLY, FYNNEI. The CDR3 contains 13 residues. In nucleotides, the CDR3 is TGTGCCACCCAGGGCTCCTATAATTCACCCCTCCACTTT. The encoded protein is CATQGSYNSPLHF.

The chain carries TRBV27 and TRBJ2-7, with D tentatively TRBD2 (6 bases). V was pared by 3 bases and J by 3 bases, with 9 bases between. The CDR3 has 13 residues. From germline, CDR1 is MNHEY and CDR2 SMNVEV (reference sequence). CDR3: CASSLVGGYEQYF. In DNA, the CDR3 is TGTGCCAGCAGTTTGGTGGGGGGCTACGAGCAGTACTTC.

The chain links TRBV7-2 to TRBJ2-3, with a possible D match to TRBD2 (6 bases). Germline V gene sequence: CDR1 SGHTA, CDR2 FQGNSA. Trimming left V 4 bases short and J 14 bases short, with 19 bases between. The CDR3 is 13 amino acids. The CDR3 reads CASSSQIAVPAYF. CDR3 DNA sequence: TGTGCCAGCAGCTCCCAAATAGCGGTCCCCGCGTATTTT.

The gene calls are TRBV18 and TRBJ2-7; 7 positions match TRBD1. There are 15 residues in the CDR3. From germline, CDR1 is KGHSH and CDR2 LQKENI. V gave up 2 bases and J gave up 1 base; unmatched junction bases: 5. The CDR3: CASSPKMGQSYEQYF. Written as DNA, the CDR3 is TGTGCCAGCTCACCAAAAATGGGACAGTCCTACGAGCAGTACTTC.

The chain is built from TRBV6-1 and TRBJ1-5; D gene ambiguous. V gave up 2 bases and J gave up 4 bases, with 18 bases separating them. Germline values: CDR1 MNHNS, CDR2 SASEGT. This CDR3 comprises 17 residues. The CDR3 DNA is TGTGCCAGCAGTGAATTTGAGCCGCTGGTGACTAATCAGCCCCAGCATTTT. Its protein is CASSEFEPLVTNQPQHF.

Comment on this clone: Germline is not matched at one junction end, which may reflect a read error. The chain links TRBV28 to TRBJ2-2; TRBD2 matches 9 bases. Germline V gene sequence: CDR1 MDHEN, CDR2 SYDVKM. This CDR3 contains 17 residues. CDR3 DNA sequence: TGTGCCAGTCAAGATACCCTTGGACTAGCGAATACCGGGGAGCTGTTTTTT. Translation gives CASQDTLGLANTGELFF.

The V call is TRBV5-1, the J call TRBJ2-5, with TRBD2 matching over 8 bases. This CDR3 region has 16 residues. The V gene's germline CDR1 is SGHRS and CDR2 YFSETQ. V was clipped by 0 bases and J by 2 bases; unmatched bases: 6. The CDR3 nucleotides read TGCGCCAGCAGCTTGGGTCCTAGCGGGCGGCAAGAGACCCAGTACTTC. This sequence encodes CASSLGPSGRQETQYF.

The gene calls are TRBV9 and TRBJ2-3; D ambiguous. The germline gives CDR1 SGDLS, CDR2 YYNGEE. There are 16 residues in the CDR3. The V and J ends lost 0 bases and 5 bases respectively, with 16 bases between them. The CDR3 sequence: CASSVASFGSGDTQYF. As DNA, the CDR3 is TGTGCCAGCAGCGTAGCTAGTTTTGGCTCGGGAGATACGCAGTATTTT.

The table lists this clone with a count of one. The chain links TRBV19 to TRBJ2-2; D might be TRBD2 (6 bases). This CDR3 contains 15 residues. Deletions cut 7 bases from V and 5 bases from J, with 17 bases between. CDR1 is LNHDA and CDR2 is SQIVND in the germline V gene (reference sequence). The CDR3 DNA reads as TGTGCCAGTACCCCCGTCGGGAGTTCGACCGGGGAGCTGTTTTTT. Translating gives CASTPVGSSTGELFF. The whole variable domain, remainder taken from reference TRBV19 and TRBJ2-2, is DGGITQSPKYLFRKEGQNVTLSCEQNLNHDAMYWYRQDPGQGLRLIYYSQIVNDFQKGDIAEGYSVSREKKESFPLTVTSAQKNPTAFYLCASTPVGSSTGELFFGEGSRLTVL.

This chain joins TRBV7-9 and TRBJ2-5; a possible D gene is TRBD1 (6 bases). CDR1 is SEHNR, CDR2 FQNEAQ, per germline (reference sequence). CDR3 size: 17 residues. Trimming cost V 1 base and J 4 bases, with 19 bases left between them. The CDR3 nucleotides read TGTGCCAGCAGCTTAGGGACAGCGAAGAGGGGTGGAGAGACCCAGTACTTC. This sequence encodes CASSLGTAKRGGETQYF.

The chain recombines TRBV19 with TRBJ2-6, with 7 nucleotides matching TRBD1. CDR3 length: 15 amino acids. The trim removed 4 bases at V and 2 bases at J, leaving 2 bases unmatched. Germline CDR1 LNHDA, CDR2 SQIVND (reference sequence). The CDR3 is CASSNDRAGANVLTF. The CDR3 bases are TGTGCCAGTAGTAACGACAGGGCTGGGGCCAACGTCCTGACTTTC.

This chain joins TRBV30 and TRBJ2-2; a weak D match, TRBD1 (5 bases). The CDR3 contains 13 residues. V shed 3 bases and J shed 5 bases, with 10 bases lying between them. Germline-derived CDR1 and CDR2 are GTSNPN and SVGIG (reference sequence). Written as DNA, the CDR3 is TGTGCCTGGAGGGAGCAGGGAACCGGGGAGCTGTTTTTT. Amino acids: CAWREQGTGELFF.

The V call is TRBV4-1, the J call TRBJ2-5; D gene uncertain. CDR1 and CDR2 from the germline V gene are MGHRA and YSYEKL. V lost 0 bases, J lost 3 bases, and 11 bases lay in between. This CDR3 region has 15 residues. CDR3 protein: CASSQEEWQKETQYF. CDR3 nucleotides: TGCGCCAGCAGCCAAGAGGAGTGGCAGAAAGAGACCCAGTACTTC.